These 13 T cell receptor beta chains originate from one sample sequenced in a study of blood T cell repertoires in COVID-19. The repertoire was sequenced with immunoSEQ multiplex PCR; TCRdb's copy has only in-frame clones and lacks some. Altogether 150,000 to 160,000 clones are present, approximately 85% being singletons, with the ten largest covering approximately 0.63%. The sequenced material came from peripheral blood. The receptors shown here come from a man aged 55 to 70 with COVID-19, enrolled during active disease.

The rearrangement links TRBV18 to TRBJ2-5; maybe TRBD1 (8 bases). This CDR3 comprises 15 residues. The germline V gene has CDR1 KGHSH and CDR2 LQKENI. Trimming took off 1 base at V and 3 bases at J, with 12 bases between the two ends. The CDR3 loop is CASSPHRGGKETQYF. The CDR3 region has the DNA TGTGCCAGCTCACCACACAGGGGGGGGAAAGAGACCCAGTACTTC. The variable domain in full, with the rest retrieved from reference TRBV18 and TRBJ2-5, is NAGVMQNPRHLVRRRGQEARLRCSPMKGHSHVYWYRQLPEEGLKFMVYLQKENIIDESGMPKERFSAEFPKEGPSILRIQQVVRGDSAAYFCASSPHRGGKETQYFGPGTRLLVL.

The V call is TRBV25-1, the J call TRBJ1-1, with a possible D match to TRBD1 (5 bases). V was trimmed by 2 bases and J by 4 bases, leaving 8 bases between them. This CDR3 has 13 residues. CDR1 and CDR2 (germline): MGHDK, SYGVNS. As DNA, the CDR3 is TGTGCCAGCAGTGAAACAGGCGGCACTGAAGCTTTCTTT. Translation gives CASSETGGTEAFF. The full variable domain, rest sourced from reference TRBV25-1 and TRBJ1-1, is EADIYQTPRYLVIGTGKKITLECSQTMGHDKMYWYQQDPGMELHLIHYSYGVNSTEKGDLSSESTVSRIRTEHFPLTLESARPSHTSQYLCASSETGGTEAFFGQGTRLTVV.

CDR3 loop: CASSQLPTYGNQPQHF. Here the CDR3 DNA reads TGTGCCAGCAGTCAACTCCCCACGTATGGCAATCAGCCCCAGCATTTT. The chain carries TRBV27 and TRBJ1-5; D uncertain. Trimming stripped 5 bases from V and 2 bases from J, with 16 bases between. The CDR3 has 16 residues. Per the germline V gene, CDR1 is MNHEY and CDR2 is SMNVEV (reference sequence).

V and J are TRBV25-1 and TRBJ1-2; 9 bases align to TRBD1. Germline assignment: CDR1 MGHDK and CDR2 SYGVNS. This CDR3 spans 16 amino acids. The V and J ends lost 6 bases and 4 bases, in that order; junction bases with no gene match: 12. DNA for the CDR3: TGTGCCAGCAGATCCGGGACAGGGCTTATAGGCTATGGCTACACCTTC. This gives the protein CASRSGTGLIGYGYTF.

The chain uses TRBV28 and TRBJ1-2; D is unresolved. The germline V and J ends were trimmed by 3 bases and 8 bases, with 19 bases remaining between them. The germline V gene has CDR1 MDHEN and CDR2 SYDVKM. The length of the CDR3 is 15 residues. CDR3 nucleotide sequence: TGTGCCAGCAGTTTGTTCGGGGTAGAATCTAGCGGCTACACCTTC. Residues: CASSLFGVESSGYTF.

The genes are TRBV7-9 and TRBJ2-1; maybe TRBD2 (5 bases). Trimming stripped 2 bases from V and 1 base from J, with 15 bases between. The CDR3 is 17 amino acids. Germline V lookup: CDR1 SEHNR, CDR2 FQNEAQ (reference sequence). CDR3 protein: CASSLSSAAPSYNEQFF. The CDR3 region has the DNA TGTGCCAGCAGCTTATCGTCAGCGGCTCCTTCCTACAATGAGCAGTTCTTC. The full variable domain, completed using reference TRBV7-9 and TRBJ2-1, is DTGVSQNPRHKITKRGQNVTFRCDPISEHNRLYWYRQTLGQGPEFLTYFQNEAQLEKSRLLSDRFSAERPKGSFSTLEIQRTEQGDSAMYLCASSLSSAAPSYNEQFFGPGTRLTVL.

This clone was seen more than once but under ten times. J is TRBJ2-3 and V is TRBV18; 11 nucleotides agree with TRBD2. Losses at the gene ends were 3 bases for V and 4 bases for J; bases not matched to a gene: 0. This CDR3 spans 14 amino acids. The germline gives CDR1 KGHSH, CDR2 LQKENI. CDR3: CASSPTSGADTQYF. The CDR3 DNA reads as TGTGCCAGCTCACCGACTAGCGGGGCAGATACGCAGTATTTT. The variable domain in full, with the rest retrieved from reference TRBV18 and TRBJ2-3, is NAGVMQNPRHLVRRRGQEARLRCSPMKGHSHVYWYRQLPEEGLKFMVYLQKENIIDESGMPKERFSAEFPKEGPSILRIQQVVRGDSAAYFCASSPTSGADTQYFGPGTRLTVL.

The CDR3 spells CASSPPTPSYEQYF. The DNA of the CDR3 is TGTGCCAGCTCACCTCCGACACCTTCCTACGAGCAGTACTTC. This rearrangement joins TRBV18 to TRBJ2-7; unclear D gene. The CDR3 is made up of 14 amino acids. Germline CDR1 KGHSH, CDR2 LQKENI. Between the trimmed V and J ends, which lost 3 bases and 1 base, there was a span of 10 bases.

The chain combines TRBV20-1 with TRBJ2-5; 15 nucleotides line up with TRBD2. J gave up 3 bases and V 3 bases, and 5 bases lay outside the gene matches. The CDR3 sequence is 16 residues long. Germline V CDR1 and CDR2: DFQATT, SNEGSKA (reference sequence). CDR3 amino acids: CSASTGLAGGKETQYF. The CDR3, as DNA: TGCAGTGCTAGTACTGGACTAGCGGGGGGGAAAGAGACCCAGTACTTC.

The V and J genes are TRBV18 and TRBJ1-2; no reliable D call. The CDR3 contains 15 residues. Per germline, CDR1 KGHSH and CDR2 LQKENI. V shed 6 bases and J shed 0 bases, with 14 bases lying between them. CDR3 sequence (DNA): TGTGCCAGCTCCCTCTGGGAGGAAGCTAACTATGGCTACACCTTC. Amino acids: CASSLWEEANYGYTF.

This clone was seen only once. The chain carries TRBV9 and TRBJ1-2, with TRBD1 as a possible D gene (5 bases). Germline V gives CDR1 SGDLS, CDR2 YYNGEE. The CDR3 sequence is 14 residues long. The V end lost 2 bases, the J end lost 3 bases, and 11 bases lay between the germline ends. The CDR3 here is CASSVATADYGYTF. The CDR3 region has the DNA TGTGCCAGCAGCGTTGCGACAGCAGACTATGGCTACACCTTC.

In this sample, this clone turned up once. The rearrangement joins TRBV18 to TRBJ2-2, with TRBD1 identical over 8 bases. CDR3 size: 16 residues. CDR1 is KGHSH, CDR2 LQKENI, per germline. Losses at the gene ends were 4 bases for V and 0 bases for J; bases not matched to a gene: 4. The CDR3 sequence is CASSRTGTTNTGELFF. DNA for the CDR3: TGTGCCAGCTCACGGACAGGGACAACGAACACCGGGGAGCTGTTTTTT. Full variable domain (missing parts from reference TRBV18 and TRBJ2-2): NAGVMQNPRHLVRRRGQEARLRCSPMKGHSHVYWYRQLPEEGLKFMVYLQKENIIDESGMPKERFSAEFPKEGPSILRIQQVVRGDSAAYFCASSRTGTTNTGELFFGEGSRLTVL.

This chain links TRBV30 with TRBJ1-3; possibly TRBD1 for D (6 bases). The V gene lost 2 bases and the J gene lost 2 bases, with 13 bases spanning the gap. CDR1 is GTSNPN, CDR2 SVGIG, per germline (reference sequence). CDR3 length: 15 residues. In DNA, the CDR3 is TGTGCCTGGAGTCCCGGGACAATAGCTGGAAACACCATATATTTT. This sequence encodes CAWSPGTIAGNTIYF.